This paragraph covers one TCR beta chain sequence. What antigen it recognizes has not been identified. No qualities accompany the bases; no much larger clone lies one base away. Preparation of the library involved 5' RACE. The sequencing machine was an Illumina HiSeq 2500. A second PCR of roughly 6 to 11 cycles was performed with a sample-barcoded 5' primer and a J-beta primer mix. Each TCR beta cDNA molecule received a unique molecular identifier from a template-switch 5' adaptor carrying 12 random nucleotides. At least 2.5 million CDR3-containing paired-end reads were obtained from each sample. The Mint cDNA synthesis kit, primed by a TRBC-specific oligonucleotide, was used to synthesize first-strand cDNA from all RNA. Following uracil-DNA glycosylase treatment, all cDNA underwent a first 18-cycle PCR with the universal primers M1SS and BC2_uni_R. Per the source publication's procedure: Each sample was normalized by randomly selecting 1 million high-quality reads, each carrying a distinct molecular identifier. Instead of being binned into consensus sequences, reads that shared molecular identifiers were thrown out. CDR3 identification, clonotype clustering and error correction used MiTCR with a Q25 quality threshold and the strictest error-elimination algorithm. A nonparametric unseen species model using Euler transformation provided a lower-bound estimate of total TCR beta diversity. The public reads were reprocessed in TCRdb via fastp at Q25 and MiXCR, keeping in-frame beta chains. Entries that share a CDR3 protein sequence are merged under the most common genes and DNA. Clone size and V and J calls follow TCRdb, not the original study. This sample gives about 1.1 million distinct CDR3 sequences in total; approximately 38% of them show up just once. The top ten hold about an eighth of the sample.

The data are from a study of blood T cells in healthy people across ages (dated by TCRdb to between 2014 and 2017). Background for the entire study: In model experiments, template switching captured roughly one uniquely barcoded TCR beta cDNA molecule for every two T cells. To track age-related changes in TCR beta repertoire diversity, the study relied on deep sequencing normalized with unique cDNA molecular identifiers. Four age groups were formed from the donors: young (average about 16 years), middle-aged (approximately 40), aged (around 68) and long-lived (approximately 78). Donors of different ages were randomly distributed across sequencing lanes to avoid experimental bias. The study analyzed two additional independent replicas of 1 million unique cDNA reads from the same blood draw for two donors, one aged 18 to 30 and one aged 80 or older. What the study reported, not specific to this receptor: The long-lived group showed more naive CD4+ T cells, fewer expanded clones and increased TCR diversity than the aged group, suggesting age selection. Because the CMV infection status of the donors was unknown, age-related changes in expanded clonotypes may potentially have been confounded. Estimates of total diversity from one million sequenced T cells were regarded as lower bounds and underestimates. Because profiling used bulk unsorted PBMCs, naive and antigen-experienced compartments could not be compared conclusively. A strong correlation was found between observed TCR beta diversity and the percentage of naive T cells measured by flow cytometry. As age increased, observed TCR beta diversity per million T cells dropped in a roughly linear way, and a significant reduction was already evident by age about 40.

Systemically healthy Caucasian individuals from Russia, 39 in total and aged roughly 6 to 95 years, were included as donors. Approximately 10 milliliters of peripheral blood were collected from each donor into EDTA-treated Vacutainer tubes. Ficoll-Paque density-gradient centrifugation was used to isolate PBMCs, with at least 6.5 million per sample. Total RNA was extracted from PBMCs with Trizol reagent, with at least 5 micrograms obtained per sample. Naive CD45RAhigh/CD27high T cell percentages were measured by flow cytometry on a PBMC aliquot from every donor. Sequenced material: blood. The sequence derives from a man between 18 and 29 years old in good health.

The DNA reads TGCAGTGCTAAACCTCCTGGGGGTGTAAACACTGAAGCTTTCTTT. It codes for CSAKPPGGVNTEAFF. The chain is encoded by TRBV20-1 joined to TRBJ1-1; a tentative D match to TRBD1 spans 5 bases. CDR1 is given as DFQATT and CDR2 as SNEGSKA, both from the germline V gene (reference sequence). From its cysteine to its phenylalanine, the CDR3 spans 15 amino acids. The DNA shown is the 45-base CDR3, in frame from base 1. Trimming removed 4 bases from V and 2 bases from J, leaving 17 bases between the germline ends.